One and the same sample provided the 20 T cell receptor beta chains below, sequenced in a study of CD8 T cells in ankylosing spondylitis. TCRdb itself ran the 5' RACE reads through MiXCR, one entry per CDR3 protein. This table holds 200,000 to 300,000 distinct CDR3 sequences, under 12% found once. Input material: blood, either unsorted or a sorted T cell fraction (not recorded which). The receptors shown here come from a male donor with ankylosing spondylitis or in good health (not recorded which).

In this sample, this clonotype turned up many times. The chain recombines TRBV15 with TRBJ2-7, with D possibly TRBD2 on 7 matching bases. The CDR3 is 15 residues long. Germline loops: CDR1 LNHNV, CDR2 YYDKDF (reference sequence). Trimming pared 4 bases from V and 7 bases from J, leaving 20 bases between. The CDR3 here is CATSTAKGGTEEQYF. The CDR3 DNA sequence: TGTGCCACCAGCACAGCCAAGGGGGGGACGGAAGAGCAGTACTTC.

The V and J genes are TRBV12-3 or TRBV12-4 and TRBJ2-3, with no clear D. The CDR3 sequence is 16 residues long. The V end lost 7 bases, the J end lost 0 bases, and 17 bases lay between the germline ends. CDR3 in DNA: TGTGCCAGCACCCCTACGTCGGGTTTGAGCACAGATACGCAGTATTTT. Residues: CASTPTSGLSTDTQYF.

This sequence joins TRBV5-1 and TRBJ1-5; tentative D call: TRBD1 (6 bases). The germline CDR1 and CDR2 sequences are SGHRS and YFSETQ. The CDR3 loop spans 14 amino acids. Trimming removed 4 bases at V and 5 bases at J, with 13 bases between. DNA of the CDR3: TGCGCCAGCAGCCTCGGACAGCCCTATCAGCCCCAGCATTTT. Amino acids: CASSLGQPYQPQHF.

V gene TRBV7-2 combines with J gene TRBJ2-7; 8 bases are a match to TRBD2. Germline V lookup: CDR1 SGHTA, CDR2 FQGNSA. This CDR3 spans 14 amino acids. The junction had 8 bases not matched to a gene; V was cut back by 4 bases and J by 6 bases. The CDR3 DNA follows: TGTGCCAGCAGCTCGGGACTAGGCTTTAGCGAGCAGTACTTC. Protein sequence: CASSSGLGFSEQYF.

This clonotype has just a few counts. The CDR3 DNA reads as TGTGCCAGCAGCGCCCGATGGACAGGGGACGATGAGCAGTTCTTC. It yields the protein CASSARWTGDDEQFF. V usage is TRBV7-2 and J usage is TRBJ2-1; 9 bases agree with TRBD1. CDR3 length equals 15 residues. V lost 5 bases, J lost 8 bases, and 10 bases stayed unmatched. Germline V gene sequence: CDR1 SGHTA, CDR2 FQGNSA.

As for this clonotype: This sequence may be a read error, since a much larger clone differs from it by one base. The CDR3 coding sequence is TGTGCCAGCAGCTTTAGGGGGGAGGCCAACGTCCTGACTTTC. It yields the protein CASSFRGEANVLTF. The rearrangement links TRBV7-2 to TRBJ2-6; either TRBD1 or TRBD2 may fit D (6 bases each). In germline, CDR1 is SGHTA, CDR2 FQGNSA. CDR3 size: 14 residues. The V gene lost 3 bases and the J gene lost 6 bases, with 9 bases spanning the gap.

This clonotype was counted many times. V gene TRBV20-1 combines with J gene TRBJ2-1; no clear D. The CDR3 consists of 14 residues. V was shortened by 3 bases and J by 3 bases, with 12 bases between the two germline ends. Germline V gives CDR1 DFQATT, CDR2 SNEGSKA (reference sequence). The CDR3 reads CSARARTHYNEQFF. The CDR3 nucleotides read TGCAGTGCTAGGGCCCGGACCCACTACAATGAGCAGTTCTTC.

This clonotype appeared many times. The chain has TRBV20-1 and TRBJ2-1; 12 bases fit TRBD2. After removal of 0 bases from V and 7 bases from J, the junction contained 7 bases not matched to a gene. CDR3 length: 16 residues. CDR1 and CDR2 (germline): DFQATT, SNEGSKA (reference sequence). The CDR3 DNA sequence: TGCAGTGCTAGAGACCCCCTAGCGGGAGGGCAGAATGAGCAGTTCTTC. Protein product: CSARDPLAGGQNEQFF.

This clonotype came up many times. The rearrangement joins TRBV5-6 to TRBJ2-1; TRBD1 agrees at 9 bases. CDR3 size: 15 residues. Germline CDR1 reads SGHDT; CDR2 reads YYEEEE. Trimming at V came to 4 bases and at J to 3 bases, leaving 5 bases not matched to a gene. CDR3 nucleotide sequence: TGTGCCAGCAGCCTTCCGGGACAGGGCTACAATGAGCAGTTCTTC. Amino acid sequence: CASSLPGQGYNEQFF.

This clonotype turned up a few times. The J gene is TRBJ2-7, the V gene TRBV11-2; D remains unclear. CDR3 length: 12 residues. V was trimmed by 1 base and J by 5 bases, leaving 6 bases between them. Germline assignment: CDR1 SGHAT and CDR2 FQNNGV. In DNA, the CDR3 is TGTGCCAGCAGCTTAGTACGGGACGAGCAGTACTTC. Amino acids: CASSLVRDEQYF.

This clonotype was counted ten times or more. The rearrangement links TRBV10-3 to TRBJ2-1, with 9 positions matching TRBD1. J lost 9 bases, V lost 11 bases, and 14 bases had no gene match. The CDR3 extends over 14 amino acids. CDR1 is ENHRY, CDR2 SYGVKD, per germline. This chain's CDR3 is CAGGNETGGSEQFF. CDR3 bases: TGTGCCGGGGGGAACGAGACAGGGGGTTCTGAGCAGTTCTTC.

The sample holds many counts of this clonotype. This chain joins TRBV20-1 and TRBJ2-7, with 14 bases matching TRBD2. The germline V gene has CDR1 DFQATT and CDR2 SNEGSKA (reference sequence). J gave up 3 bases and V 5 bases, and 18 bases lay outside the gene matches. The CDR3 is 19 residues long. CDR3 in DNA: TGCAGTGCTCAGACCAATACCGGGACTAGCGGGAGTAGGCTCTACGAGCAGTACTTC. This encodes CSAQTNTGTSGSRLYEQYF.

The V and J genes are TRBV30 and TRBJ1-6; D gene ambiguous. CDR3 length: 14 amino acids. V dropped 1 base and J dropped 7 bases, with 11 bases sitting between them. Per germline, CDR1 GTSNPN and CDR2 SVGIG (reference sequence). The CDR3 here is CAWSGTSSNSPLHF. In nucleotides, the CDR3 is TGTGCCTGGAGTGGGACCTCCTCGAATTCACCCCTCCACTTT.

The chain employs TRBV7-2 and TRBJ1-4; no firm D call. Looked up from germline, CDR1 is SGHTA and CDR2 is FQGNSA. Trimming cost V 6 bases and J 3 bases, with 11 bases left between them. The CDR3 is 14 residues long. The CDR3 bases are TGTGCCAGCAGGAAGGGTGGAGCTAATGAAAAACTGTTTTTT. Translated: CASRKGGANEKLFF.

This clonotype occurred many times. The rearrangement links TRBV13 to TRBJ1-2; D is ambiguous. V dropped 1 base and J dropped 8 bases, with 8 bases sitting between them. CDR3 size: 12 residues. Germline V gene data show CDR1 as PRHDT and CDR2 as FYEKMQ (reference sequence). The CDR3, as DNA: TGTGCCAGCAGCTTAGTCGGGAACGGCTACACCTTC. It encodes CASSLVGNGYTF.

Note on this clonotype: Given a much more abundant clone one base away, this may be a read error. The V and J genes are TRBV6-5 and TRBJ1-1; D remains ambiguous. CDR1 and CDR2 (germline): MNHEY, SVGAGI. CDR3 length equals 15 residues. The CDR3 DNA reads TGTGACAGCAGTTCTGCGGGCGGGCGAGTCACTGAAGCTTTCTTT. It encodes CDSSSAGGRVTEAFF.

This chain links TRBV29-1 with TRBJ1-2, with no clear D. Trimming took 0 bases from V and 0 from J, leaving 5 bases between them. Germline loops: CDR1 SQVTM, CDR2 ANQGSEA. This CDR3 region has 13 residues. This CDR3 is CSVEDRSNYGYTF. As DNA, the CDR3 is TGCAGCGTTGAAGATAGGTCTAACTATGGCTACACCTTC.

This clonotype has a count of ten or more. V and J are TRBV19 and TRBJ2-3; 9 bases line up with TRBD2. With 1 base clipped from V and 6 bases from J, the junction kept 8 bases outside the gene matches. CDR1 and CDR2 (germline): LNHDA, SQIVND (reference sequence). This CDR3 spans 16 amino acids. CDR3 DNA: TGTGCCAGTAGTATAGTGAAAGCGGGGGGCCTGGATACGCAGTATTTT. Encoded protein: CASSIVKAGGLDTQYF. The whole variable domain, remainder taken from reference TRBV19 and TRBJ2-3, is DGGITQSPKYLFRKEGQNVTLSCEQNLNHDAMYWYRQDPGQGLRLIYYSQIVNDFQKGDIAEGYSVSREKKESFPLTVTSAQKNPTAFYLCASSIVKAGGLDTQYFGPGTRLTVL.

The chain combines TRBV7-8 with TRBJ1-1; D might be TRBD1 (6 bases). Per the germline V gene, CDR1 is SGHVS and CDR2 is FQNEAQ. The CDR3 consists of 13 residues. V was pared by 5 bases and J by 4 bases, with 11 bases between. CDR3 residues: CASSRTEVTEAFF. The CDR3 DNA reads as TGTGCCAGCAGCCGGACAGAGGTCACTGAAGCTTTCTTT.

This clonotype was seen at least ten times. J is TRBJ2-1 and V is TRBV10-2; D is perhaps TRBD2 (7 bases). The CDR3 runs to 13 residues. V lost 9 bases and J 10 bases, leaving 19 bases between the germline ends. Germline V gene data show CDR1 as WSHSY and CDR2 as SAAADI. The CDR3 spells CASGDGGRGEQFF. CDR3 bases: TGCGCCAGTGGCGACGGGGGGCGAGGGGAGCAGTTCTTC.